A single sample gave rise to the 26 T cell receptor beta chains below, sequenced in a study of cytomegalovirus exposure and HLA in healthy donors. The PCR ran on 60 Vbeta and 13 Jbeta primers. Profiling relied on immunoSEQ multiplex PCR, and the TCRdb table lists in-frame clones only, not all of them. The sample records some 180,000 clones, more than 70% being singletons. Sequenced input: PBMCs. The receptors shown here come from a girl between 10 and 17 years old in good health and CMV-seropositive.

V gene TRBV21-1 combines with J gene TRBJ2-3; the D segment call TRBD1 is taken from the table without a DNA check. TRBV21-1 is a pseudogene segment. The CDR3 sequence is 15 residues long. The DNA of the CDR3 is TGTGCCAGCAGCAAAGTTCGCAGGGCCCCAGATACGCAGTATTTT. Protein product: CASSKVRRAPDTQYF.

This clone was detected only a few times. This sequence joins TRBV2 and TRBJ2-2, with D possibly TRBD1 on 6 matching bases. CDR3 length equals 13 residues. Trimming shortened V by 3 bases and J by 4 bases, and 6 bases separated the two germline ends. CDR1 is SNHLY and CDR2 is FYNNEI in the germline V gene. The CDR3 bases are TGTGCCAGCAGTGACAGGGGCACCGGGGAGCTGTTTTTT. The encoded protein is CASSDRGTGELFF.

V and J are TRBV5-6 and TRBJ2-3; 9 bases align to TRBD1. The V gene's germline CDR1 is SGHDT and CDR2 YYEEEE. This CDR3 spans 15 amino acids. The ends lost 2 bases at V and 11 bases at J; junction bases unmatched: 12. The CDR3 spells CASSLGGTGPEKQYF. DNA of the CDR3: TGTGCCAGCAGCTTAGGGGGGACAGGGCCGGAAAAGCAGTATTTT.

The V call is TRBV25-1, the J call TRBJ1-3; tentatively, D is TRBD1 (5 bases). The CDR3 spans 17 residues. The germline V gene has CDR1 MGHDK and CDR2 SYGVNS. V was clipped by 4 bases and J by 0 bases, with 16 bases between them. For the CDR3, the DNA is TGTGCCAGCAGTGGGGTACCCAGGGTCGGCTCTGGAAACACCATATATTTT. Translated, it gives CASSGVPRVGSGNTIYF.

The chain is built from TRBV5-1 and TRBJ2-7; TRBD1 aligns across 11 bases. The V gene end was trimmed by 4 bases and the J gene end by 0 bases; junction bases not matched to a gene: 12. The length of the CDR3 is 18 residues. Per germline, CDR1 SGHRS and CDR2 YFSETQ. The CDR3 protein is CASSDSGTGGLSSYEQYF. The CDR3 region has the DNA TGCGCCAGCAGCGACTCCGGGACAGGGGGTTTGAGCTCCTACGAGCAGTACTTC.

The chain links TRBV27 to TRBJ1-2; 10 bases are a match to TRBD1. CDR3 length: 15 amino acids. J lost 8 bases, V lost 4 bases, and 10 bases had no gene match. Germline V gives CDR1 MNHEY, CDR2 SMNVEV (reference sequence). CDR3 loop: CASSSSGTGVGGYTF. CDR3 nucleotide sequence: TGTGCCAGCAGTTCATCCGGGACAGGGGTAGGAGGCTACACCTTC.

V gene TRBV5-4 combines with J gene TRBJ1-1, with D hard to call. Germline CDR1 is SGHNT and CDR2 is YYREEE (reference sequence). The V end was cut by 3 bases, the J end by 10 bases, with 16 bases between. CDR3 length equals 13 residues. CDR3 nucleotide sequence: TGTGCCAGCAGCTCCGCACCCCTAGAAGGAGCTTTCTTT. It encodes CASSSAPLEGAFF. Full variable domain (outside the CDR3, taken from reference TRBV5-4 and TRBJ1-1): ETGVTQSPTHLIKTRGQQVTLRCSSQSGHNTVSWYQQALGQGPQFIFQYYREEENGRGNFPPRFSGLQFPNYSSELNVNALELDDSALYLCASSSAPLEGAFFGQGTRLTVV.

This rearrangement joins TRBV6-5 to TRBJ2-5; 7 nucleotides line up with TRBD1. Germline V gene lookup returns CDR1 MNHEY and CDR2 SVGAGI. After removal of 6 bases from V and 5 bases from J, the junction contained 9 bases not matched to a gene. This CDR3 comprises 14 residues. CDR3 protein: CASSHRDSRETQYF. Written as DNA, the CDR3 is TGTGCCAGCAGCCACCGGGACAGTAGGGAGACCCAGTACTTC.

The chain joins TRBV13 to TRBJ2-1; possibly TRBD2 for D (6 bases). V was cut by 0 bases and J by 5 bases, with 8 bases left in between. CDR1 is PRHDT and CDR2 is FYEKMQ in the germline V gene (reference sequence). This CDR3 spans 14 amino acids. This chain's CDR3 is CASSLGLANNEQFF. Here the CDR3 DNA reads TGTGCCAGCAGCTTAGGACTAGCTAACAATGAGCAGTTCTTC.

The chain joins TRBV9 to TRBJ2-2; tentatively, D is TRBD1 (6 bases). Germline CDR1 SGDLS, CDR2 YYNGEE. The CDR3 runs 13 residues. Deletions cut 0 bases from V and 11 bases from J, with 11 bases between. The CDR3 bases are TGTGCCAGCAGCGTAGAGGTACAGGGCGAGCTGTTTTTT. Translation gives CASSVEVQGELFF. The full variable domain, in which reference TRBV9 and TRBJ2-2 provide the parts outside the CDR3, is DSGVTQTPKHLITATGQRVTLRCSPRSGDLSVYWYQQSLDQGLQFLIQYYNGEERAKGNILERFSAQQFPDLHSELNLSSLELGDSALYFCASSVEVQGELFFGEGSRLTVL.

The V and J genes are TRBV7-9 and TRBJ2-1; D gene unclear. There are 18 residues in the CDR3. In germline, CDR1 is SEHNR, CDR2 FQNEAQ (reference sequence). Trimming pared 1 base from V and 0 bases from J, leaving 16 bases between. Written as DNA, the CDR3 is TGTGCCAGCAGCTTAGGCTCGGCAGGTTTGAGCTCCTACAATGAGCAGTTCTTC. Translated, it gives CASSLGSAGLSSYNEQFF.

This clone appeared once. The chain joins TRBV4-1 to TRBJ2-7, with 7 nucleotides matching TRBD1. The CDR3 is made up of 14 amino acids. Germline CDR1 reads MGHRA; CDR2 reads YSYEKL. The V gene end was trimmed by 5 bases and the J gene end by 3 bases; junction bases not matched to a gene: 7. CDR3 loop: CASSEAHRGYEQYF. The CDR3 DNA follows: TGCGCCAGCAGCGAAGCACACAGGGGCTACGAGCAGTACTTC.

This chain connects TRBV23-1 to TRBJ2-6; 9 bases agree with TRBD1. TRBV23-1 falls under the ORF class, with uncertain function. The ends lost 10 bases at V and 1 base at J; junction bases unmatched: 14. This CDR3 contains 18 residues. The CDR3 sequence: CATGKDRGPVSGANVLTF. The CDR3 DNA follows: TGCGCCACTGGGAAGGACAGGGGACCTGTGTCTGGGGCCAACGTCCTGACTTTC.

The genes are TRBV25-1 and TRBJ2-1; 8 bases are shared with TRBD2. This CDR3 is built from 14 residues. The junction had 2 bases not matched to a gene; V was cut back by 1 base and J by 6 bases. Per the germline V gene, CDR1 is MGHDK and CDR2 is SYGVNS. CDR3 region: CASSELLAVNEQFF. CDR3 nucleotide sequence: TGTGCCAGCAGTGAATTACTAGCGGTCAATGAGCAGTTCTTC.

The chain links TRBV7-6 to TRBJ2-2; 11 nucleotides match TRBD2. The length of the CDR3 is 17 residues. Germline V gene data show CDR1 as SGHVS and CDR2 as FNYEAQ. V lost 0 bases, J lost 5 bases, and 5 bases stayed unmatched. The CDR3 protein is CASSLALAGGRTGELFF. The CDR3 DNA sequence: TGTGCCAGCAGCTTAGCGCTAGCGGGAGGCAGGACCGGGGAGCTGTTTTTT.

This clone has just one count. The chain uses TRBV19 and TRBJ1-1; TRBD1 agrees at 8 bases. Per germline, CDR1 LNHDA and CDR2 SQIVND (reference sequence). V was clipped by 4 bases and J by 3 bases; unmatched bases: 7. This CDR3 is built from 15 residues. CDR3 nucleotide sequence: TGTGCCAGTAGTAACAGACAGGGGCGCCACACTGAAGCTTTCTTT. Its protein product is CASSNRQGRHTEAFF.

CDR3 protein: CASRELSNYGYTF. The CDR3 DNA reads TGTGCCAGCCGGGAGCTCTCTAACTATGGCTACACCTTC. This chain links TRBV6-5 with TRBJ1-2, with D unclear. The CDR3 loop spans 13 amino acids. Germline loops: CDR1 MNHEY, CDR2 SVGAGI. The V and J ends lost 8 bases and 0 bases respectively, with 10 bases between them.

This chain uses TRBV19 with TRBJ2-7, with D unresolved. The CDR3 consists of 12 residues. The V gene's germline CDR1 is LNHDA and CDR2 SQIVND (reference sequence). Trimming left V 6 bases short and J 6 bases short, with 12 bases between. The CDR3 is CASSSPRSEQYF. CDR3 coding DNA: TGTGCCAGTAGCTCTCCCCGGTCCGAGCAGTACTTC.

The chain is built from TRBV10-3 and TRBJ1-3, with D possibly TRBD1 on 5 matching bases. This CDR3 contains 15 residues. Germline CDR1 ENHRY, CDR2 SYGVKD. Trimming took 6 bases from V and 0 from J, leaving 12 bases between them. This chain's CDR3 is CAISQGAISGNTIYF. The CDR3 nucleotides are TGTGCCATCAGCCAGGGTGCCATCTCTGGAAACACCATATATTTT.

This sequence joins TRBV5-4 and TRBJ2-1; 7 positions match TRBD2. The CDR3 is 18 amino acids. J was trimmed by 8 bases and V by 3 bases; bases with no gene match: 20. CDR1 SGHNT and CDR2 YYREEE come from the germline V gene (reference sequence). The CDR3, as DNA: TGTGCCAGCAGCTCTGGGGGACTTGCGGGCGGGGGTCTGTATGAGCAGTTCTTC. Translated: CASSSGGLAGGGLYEQFF.

DNA of the CDR3: TGTGCCAGCAGACCCAGCGGGAGGACCATCTACGAGCAGTACTTC. Its translation is CASRPSGRTIYEQYF. This rearrangement joins TRBV28 to TRBJ2-7; TRBD2 agrees at 9 bases. The CDR3 length is 15 residues. In germline, CDR1 is MDHEN, CDR2 SYDVKM. The J segment lost 3 bases and the V segment lost 6 bases, leaving 9 bases of the junction unmatched.

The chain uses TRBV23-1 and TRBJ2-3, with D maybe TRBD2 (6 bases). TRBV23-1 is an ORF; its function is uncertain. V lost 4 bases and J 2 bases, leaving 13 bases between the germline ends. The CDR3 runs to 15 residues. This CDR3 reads CASSLSGVFTDTQYF. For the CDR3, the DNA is TGCGCCAGCAGTCTCTCGGGGGTTTTCACAGATACGCAGTATTTT.

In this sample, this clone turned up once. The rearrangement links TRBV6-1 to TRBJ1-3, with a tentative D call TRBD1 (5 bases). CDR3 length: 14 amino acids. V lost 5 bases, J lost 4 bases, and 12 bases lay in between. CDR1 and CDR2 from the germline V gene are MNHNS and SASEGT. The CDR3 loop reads CASSPGTLGNTIYF. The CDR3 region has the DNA TGTGCCAGCAGTCCCGGGACTTTAGGAAACACCATATATTTT.

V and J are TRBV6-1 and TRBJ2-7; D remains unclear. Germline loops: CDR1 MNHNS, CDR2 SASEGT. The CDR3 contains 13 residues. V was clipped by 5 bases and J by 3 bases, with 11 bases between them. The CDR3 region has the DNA TGTGCCAGCAGTTCCACACCGGGCTACGAGCAGTACTTC. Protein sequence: CASSSTPGYEQYF.

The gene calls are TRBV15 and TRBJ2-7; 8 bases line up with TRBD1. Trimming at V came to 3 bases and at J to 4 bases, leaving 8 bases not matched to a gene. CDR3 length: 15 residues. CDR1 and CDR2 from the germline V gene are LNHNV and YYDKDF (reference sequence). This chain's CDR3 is CATSRIGQGAYEQYF. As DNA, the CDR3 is TGTGCCACCAGCAGGATCGGACAGGGAGCTTACGAGCAGTACTTC.

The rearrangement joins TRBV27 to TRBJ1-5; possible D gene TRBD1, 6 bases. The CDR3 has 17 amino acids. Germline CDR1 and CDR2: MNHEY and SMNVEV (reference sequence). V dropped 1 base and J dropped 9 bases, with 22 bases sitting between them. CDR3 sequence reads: CASSLYRGGATRGPQHF. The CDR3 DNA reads TGTGCCAGCAGTTTATACCGCGGGGGCGCTACTAGGGGGCCCCAGCATTTT.